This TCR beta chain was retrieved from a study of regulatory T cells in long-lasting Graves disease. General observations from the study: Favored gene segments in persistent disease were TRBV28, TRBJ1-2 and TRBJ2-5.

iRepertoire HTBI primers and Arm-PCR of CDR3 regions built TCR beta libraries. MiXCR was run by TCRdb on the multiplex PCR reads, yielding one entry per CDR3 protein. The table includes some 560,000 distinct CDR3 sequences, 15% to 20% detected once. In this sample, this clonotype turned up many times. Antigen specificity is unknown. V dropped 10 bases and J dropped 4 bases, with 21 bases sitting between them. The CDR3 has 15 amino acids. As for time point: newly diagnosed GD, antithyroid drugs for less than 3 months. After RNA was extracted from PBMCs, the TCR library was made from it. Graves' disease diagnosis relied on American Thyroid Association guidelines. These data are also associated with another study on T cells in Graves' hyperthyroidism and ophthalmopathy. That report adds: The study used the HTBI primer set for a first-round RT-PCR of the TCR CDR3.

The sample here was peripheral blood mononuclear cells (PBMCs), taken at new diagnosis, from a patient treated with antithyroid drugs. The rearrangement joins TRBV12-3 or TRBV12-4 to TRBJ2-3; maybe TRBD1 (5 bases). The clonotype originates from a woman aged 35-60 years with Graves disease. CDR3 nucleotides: TGTGCCACCTCTAAAGTTAGGGGTTGGGCAGATACGCAGTATTTT. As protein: CATSKVRGWADTQYF.